This T cell receptor (beta chain) was identified during a study of T cell responses to AZD1222 COVID-19 vaccine. Sequencing used immunoSEQ multiplex PCR; TCRdb keeps in-frame clones, though not all of them. The repertoire has more than 150,000 clones, roughly 88% of them found once; the top ten carry approximately 0.97%. The CDR3 runs to 14 residues. Trimming at V came to 5 bases and at J to 6 bases, leaving 10 bases not matched to a gene. In germline, CDR1 is SGHNT, CDR2 YYREEE (reference sequence). This receptor was taken from an adult in good health. The chain links TRBV5-4 to TRBJ2-7, with 8 bases lining up with TRBD2. The material sequenced was peripheral blood, taken on day 0 of AZD1222 vaccination. For the CDR3, the DNA is TGTGCCAGCAGTCCTACTAGCGGCTCGGGCGAGCAGTACTTC. Encoded protein: CASSPTSGSGEQYF. The full variable domain, in which reference TRBV5-4 and TRBJ2-7 provide the parts outside the CDR3, is ETGVTQSPTHLIKTRGQQVTLRCSSQSGHNTVSWYQQALGQGPQFIFQYYREEENGRGNFPPRFSGLQFPNYSSELNVNALELDDSALYLCASSPTSGSGEQYFGPGTRLTVT.